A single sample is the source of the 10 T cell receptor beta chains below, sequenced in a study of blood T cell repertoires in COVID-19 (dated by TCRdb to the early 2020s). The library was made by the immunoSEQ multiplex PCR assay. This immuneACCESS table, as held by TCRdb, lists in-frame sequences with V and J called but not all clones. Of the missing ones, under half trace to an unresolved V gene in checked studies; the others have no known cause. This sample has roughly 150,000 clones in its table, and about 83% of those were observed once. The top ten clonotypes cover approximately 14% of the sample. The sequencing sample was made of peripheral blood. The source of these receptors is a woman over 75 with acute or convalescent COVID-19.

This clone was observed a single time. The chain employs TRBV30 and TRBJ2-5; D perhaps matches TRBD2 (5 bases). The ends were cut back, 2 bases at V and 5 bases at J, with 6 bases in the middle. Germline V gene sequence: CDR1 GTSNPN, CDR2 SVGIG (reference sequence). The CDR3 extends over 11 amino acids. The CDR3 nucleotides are TGTGCCTGGAGTAGGGAGGAGACCCAGTACTTC. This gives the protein CAWSREETQYF.

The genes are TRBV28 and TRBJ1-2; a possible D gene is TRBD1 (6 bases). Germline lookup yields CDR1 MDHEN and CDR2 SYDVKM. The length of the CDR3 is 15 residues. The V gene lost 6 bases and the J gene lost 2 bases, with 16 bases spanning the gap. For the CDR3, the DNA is TGTGCCAGCAGCCGAATCGGGGGGGCGAACTATGGCTACACCTTC. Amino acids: CASSRIGGANYGYTF.

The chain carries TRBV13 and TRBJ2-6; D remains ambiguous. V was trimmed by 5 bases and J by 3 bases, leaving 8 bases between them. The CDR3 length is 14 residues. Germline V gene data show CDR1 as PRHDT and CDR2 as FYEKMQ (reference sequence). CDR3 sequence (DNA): TGTGCCAGCAGCCCAATCGGTGGGGCCAACGTCCTGACTTTC. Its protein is CASSPIGGANVLTF.

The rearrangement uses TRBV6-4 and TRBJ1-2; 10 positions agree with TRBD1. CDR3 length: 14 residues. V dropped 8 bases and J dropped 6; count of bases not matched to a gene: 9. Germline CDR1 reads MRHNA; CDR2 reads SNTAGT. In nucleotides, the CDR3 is TGTGCCAGCCTTGAGGGACAGGGGAATCATGGCTACACCTTC. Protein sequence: CASLEGQGNHGYTF.

CDR3 sequence (DNA): TGTGCCTGGAGTAACAGTTTAGCCAAAAACATTCAGTACTTC. Residues: CAWSNSLAKNIQYF. V is TRBV30 and J is TRBJ2-4, with unresolved D. The CDR3 is 14 residues long. V dropped 2 bases and J dropped 0 bases, with 8 bases sitting between them. Per germline, CDR1 GTSNPN and CDR2 SVGIG (reference sequence).

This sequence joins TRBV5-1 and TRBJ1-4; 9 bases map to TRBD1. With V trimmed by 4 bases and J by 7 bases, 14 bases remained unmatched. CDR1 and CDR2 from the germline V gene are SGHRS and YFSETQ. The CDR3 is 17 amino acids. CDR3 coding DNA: TGCGCCAGCAGCCCGCGGACAGGGGACGCGGGGGGTGAAAAACTGTTTTTT. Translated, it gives CASSPRTGDAGGEKLFF. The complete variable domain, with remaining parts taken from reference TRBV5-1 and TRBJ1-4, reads KAGVTQTPRYLIKTRGQQVTLSCSPISGHRSVSWYQQTPGQGLQFLFEYFSETQRNKGNFPGRFSGRQFSNSRSEMNVSTLELGDSALYLCASSPRTGDAGGEKLFFGSGTQLSVL.

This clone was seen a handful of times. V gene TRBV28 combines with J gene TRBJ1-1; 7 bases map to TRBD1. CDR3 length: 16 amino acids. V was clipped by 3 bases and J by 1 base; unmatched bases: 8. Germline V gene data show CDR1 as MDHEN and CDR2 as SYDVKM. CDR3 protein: CASSFWQGVTNTEAFF. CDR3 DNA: TGTGCCAGCAGTTTCTGGCAGGGGGTCACGAACACTGAAGCTTTCTTT.

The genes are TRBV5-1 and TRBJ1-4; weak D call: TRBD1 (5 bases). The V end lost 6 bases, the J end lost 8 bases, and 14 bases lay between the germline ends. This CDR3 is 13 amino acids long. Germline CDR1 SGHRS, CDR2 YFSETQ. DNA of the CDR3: TGCGCCAGCACCCTAGGGGAGGGCGAAAAACTGTTTTTT. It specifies CASTLGEGEKLFF.

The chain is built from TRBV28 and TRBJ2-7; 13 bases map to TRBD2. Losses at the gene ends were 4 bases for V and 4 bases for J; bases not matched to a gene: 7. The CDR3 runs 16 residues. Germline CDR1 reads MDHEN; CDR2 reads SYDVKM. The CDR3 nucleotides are TGTGCCAGCAGTTCATCGACTAGCGGGAGGAGGTACGAGCAGTACTTC. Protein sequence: CASSSSTSGRRYEQYF.

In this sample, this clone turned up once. CDR3 bases: TGTGCCAGCAGCCTTAGACTAGCGGGAGGGACAGATACGCAGTATTTT. Its protein product is CASSLRLAGGTDTQYF. This chain connects TRBV3-1 (or the pseudogene TRBV3-2) to TRBJ2-3, with TRBD2 matching 14 bases. In germline, CDR1 is LGHDT, CDR2 YNNKEL (reference sequence). The V and J ends lost 4 bases and 3 bases, in that order; junction bases with no gene match: 3. The CDR3 loop spans 16 amino acids.